One TCR beta chain is described in this entry. TCRdb used MiXCR to reprocess the 5' RACE reads, holding one entry per CDR3 protein. The table lists 55,000 to 75,000 distinct CDR3 sequences, approximately 29% of them singletons. V lost 2 bases and J 5 bases, leaving 10 bases between the germline ends. Germline V lookup: CDR1 SGDLS, CDR2 YYNGEE. The length of the CDR3 is 13 residues. This TCR was recovered from a female donor with breast cancer. Sequenced sample: tumor-infiltrating naive CD4+ T cells sorted from the breast tumor. Subset: naive CD4+ T cells, CD4+CD45RA+CD25-. This sequence joins TRBV9 and TRBJ2-5; D is uncertain. For the CDR3, the DNA is TGTGCCAGCAGCGTGCCCCCGGCCGAGACCCAGTACTTC. Translated, it gives CASSVPPAETQYF.